Included here is one T cell receptor (beta chain) sequence, with context. There is no known antigen for this receptor. The sample holds no much larger clone one base away, and base qualities are not on file. These data originate in a study of T cells in Graves' hyperthyroidism and ophthalmopathy (dated by TCRdb to between 2019 and 2020). With regard to the full study: Peripheral blood samples were taken at the time of initial diagnosis, prior to any treatment. A discovery cohort of about 95 patients, approximately 45 with Graves' ophthalmopathy and over 55 with stable Graves' hyperthyroidism, was used to find distinguishing TCR V-J signatures. Prospective prediction of ophthalmopathy was tested in an independent validation cohort of 18 to 20 hyperthyroidism patients and 15 to 17 patients who later progressed to ophthalmopathy. The 90 to 100 discovery patients were randomly divided into training and test sets at a 7:3 ratio. In six Graves' hyperthyroidism patients, the study also compared T-cell repertoires from thyroid tissue with T-cell repertoires from blood. After blood sampling, hyperthyroidism patients were treated with methimazole at a starting dose of 30 mg daily, and ophthalmopathy patients were treated with high-dose intravenous methylprednisolone. TCR Vbeta CDR3 sequencing of roughly 140 peripheral blood samples (more than 40 ophthalmopathy, 75 hyperthyroidism and 17 progressor patients) is reported in the paper.

The TCR beta CDR3 regions were amplified from the RNA transcripts. The TCR CDR3 was subjected to a first round of RT-PCR using the HTBI primer set and the Qiagen OneStep RT-PCR kit. A second multiplex PCR round built the libraries, followed by size selection and purification. Sequencing of the libraries was done on an Illumina HiSeq2000 using paired-end 100 bp reads. The study's processing was this. SOAPnuke was used to process the raw data, removing reads that contained adapters or uncalled bases, had a mean Phred below 15, or lacked an exact match to the constant primer or identifier. High-quality paired reads were merged using COPE v1.2.5, and each unique nucleotide sequence was defined as a clonotype. MiTCR v1.1 was used to align clonotypes to the IMGT TRBV, TRBD and TRBJ reference segments. Analysis was restricted to V-J combinations with a frequency above 0.0001, which covered 99.2% of repertoires. The TCS score was defined as the ratio of F50 (clonal expansion) to E x V (chaos), calculated using BLOSUM62-based TCRdist between CDR3 peptides within each V-J. Welch's t-statistics and random forest reduced roughly 540 V-J features to 10 to 15, which were used in a naive Bayes classifier (R e1071). TCRdb ran its own pipeline on the public reads, namely fastp trimming at Q25 and MiXCR clone calling, and kept in-frame beta chains. Duplicate CDR3 protein sequences are folded into a single record with the most common DNA and genes. TCRdb assigned the V and J calls; the authors' analysis was not used. The sample table holds roughly 500,000 distinct CDR3 sequences, of which about 24% were seen once. In total, the top ten clones hold around 11% of the sample.

The CDR3 goes from the cysteine to the phenylalanine over 13 residues. The entry retains the CDR3 DNA only, 39 bases that are in frame from base 1. The junction carries 8 bases between V and J, which are trimmed by 3 bases and 0 bases respectively. CDR1 and CDR2, per the germline V gene (reference sequence), are DFQATT and SNEGSKA. Paper-wide results and their limitations: Most expanded thyroid clonotypes (frequency above 0.001) were also detected in blood, a finding suggesting that blood repertoires may reflect thyroid immune responses. In cross-validation, a model built on a 13 V-J signature told ophthalmopathy apart from stable hyperthyroidism with just under 90% sensitivity and 81% to 82% specificity, and in testing the same model reached 80%/75%. Sample size was not statistically predetermined, and blinding of investigators to group allocation was not performed. In validation, the model predicted progression to ophthalmopathy with roughly 66% sensitivity and about 72% specificity, a median of 6.5 months before onset.

Moderately to severely active disease, a Clinical Activity Score of at least 3, a NOSPECS grade of at least 4, and a duration under 3 months were present in ophthalmopathy patients. Patients with uncontrolled infections, other autoimmune diseases, pregnancy or lactation were excluded. Diagnoses were established on the basis of clinical symptoms, serum thyroxine and TRAb, thyroid ultrasound, and orbital computed tomography. Ficoll-Paque density gradient centrifugation was used to isolate PBMCs from around 9.1 ml of fresh peripheral blood. Total RNA was extracted with Trizol reagent, and quality was checked on an Agilent 2100 Bioanalyzer.

Input material: blood. This clonotype originated in a woman in her 30s with Graves' ophthalmopathy. This chain joins TRBV20-1 to TRBJ1-2; possibly the D gene is TRBD1, per 5 matching bases. For the CDR3, the sequence is CSARRGSNYGYTF. The sequence in DNA is TGCAGTGCTAGGCGGGGCTCTAACTATGGCTACACCTTC.